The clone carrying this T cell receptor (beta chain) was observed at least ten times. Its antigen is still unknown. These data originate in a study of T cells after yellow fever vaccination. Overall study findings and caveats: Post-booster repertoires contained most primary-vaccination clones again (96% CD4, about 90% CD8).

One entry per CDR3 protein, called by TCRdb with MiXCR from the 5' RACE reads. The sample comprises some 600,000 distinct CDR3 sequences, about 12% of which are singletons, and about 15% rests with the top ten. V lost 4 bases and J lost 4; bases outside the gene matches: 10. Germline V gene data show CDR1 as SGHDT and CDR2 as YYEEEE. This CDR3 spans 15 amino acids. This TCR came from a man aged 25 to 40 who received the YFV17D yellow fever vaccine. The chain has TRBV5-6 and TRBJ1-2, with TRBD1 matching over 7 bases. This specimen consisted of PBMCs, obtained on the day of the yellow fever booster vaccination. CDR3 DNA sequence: TGTGCCAGCAGCCGAACAGGGGTGGTTCTCTATGGCTACACCTTC. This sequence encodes CASSRTGVVLYGYTF.